These 4 T cell receptor beta chains were sequenced from one sample in a study of fetal regulatory T cell absence and autoimmunity. TCRdb's copy holds only in-frame clones and misses some; the assay was immunoSEQ multiplex PCR. Of around 100,000 clones in the sample, roughly 70% were seen once. The sample comprised pancreas tissue. These receptors were collected from a male donor with IPEX syndrome.

This sequence joins TRBV5-1 and TRBJ2-2; D is possibly TRBD1 (5 bases). There are 16 residues in the CDR3. The germline V and J ends were trimmed by 0 bases and 3 bases, with 12 bases remaining between them. The germline CDR1 and CDR2 sequences are SGHRS and YFSETQ. In DNA, the CDR3 is TGCGCCAGCAGCTTGGTTGACAGCCCCTACACCGGGGAGCTGTTTTTT. Encoded protein: CASSLVDSPYTGELFF.

The chain is built from TRBV14 and TRBJ1-5, with unresolved D. The CDR3 runs 15 residues. Between the trimmed V and J ends, which lost 0 bases and 5 bases, there was a span of 11 bases. CDR1 is SGHDN, CDR2 FVKESK, per germline. In nucleotides, the CDR3 is TGTGCCAGCAGCCAAGAATGCCAGGACGATCAGCCCCAGCATTTT. Protein product: CASSQECQDDQPQHF.

V usage is TRBV5-4 and J usage is TRBJ1-3; TRBD1 matches 8 bases. The CDR3 sequence is 15 residues long. The germline V gene encodes CDR1 SGHNT and CDR2 YYREEE (reference sequence). Trimming took 3 bases from V and 0 from J; bases not matched to a gene: 2. The chain's CDR3 is CASSSGQGSGNTIYF. The CDR3 DNA reads as TGTGCCAGCAGCTCCGGACAGGGCTCTGGAAACACCATATATTTT.

The chain recombines TRBV15 with TRBJ2-1; possibly TRBD2 for D (6 bases). Germline V CDR1 and CDR2: LNHNV, YYDKDF (reference sequence). The CDR3 loop spans 16 amino acids. The V end lost 0 bases, the J end lost 5 bases, and 14 bases lay between the germline ends. The CDR3 bases are TGTGCCACCAGCAGAGATAGGCGGGATAACCACAATGAGCAGTTCTTC. Translation gives CATSRDRRDNHNEQFF. Complete variable domain (other parts from reference TRBV15 and TRBJ2-1): DAMVIQNPRYQVTQFGKPVTLSCSQTLNHNVMYWYQQKSSQAPKLLFHYYDKDFNNEADTPDNFQSRRPNTSFCFLDIRSPGLGDTAMYLCATSRDRRDNHNEQFFGPGTRLTVL.